Below are 9 T cell receptor beta chains sequenced from a single sample in a study of response to subunit inactivated influenza vaccine. In TCRdb, the RT-PCR reads were re-called with MiXCR into one record per CDR3 protein. This table holds 150,000 to 200,000 distinct CDR3 sequences, 9.5% to 15% found once. This sample also appeared in a second study, on T cells expressing NK-cell markers. As that study records: Production of TCR beta cDNA relied on 5'RACE template switching with UMIs.

This specimen was CD8+ T cells sorted from PBMCs, taken 11 to 12 days after vaccination. These receptors were collected from a man aged 45 to 65 who received an inactivated influenza vaccine.

The table lists this clonotype with a few counts. The J gene is TRBJ1-1, the V gene TRBV6-1, with a weak D call TRBD1 (5 bases). Germline assignment: CDR1 MNHNS and CDR2 SASEGT. The CDR3 contains 15 residues. Trimming stripped 5 bases from V and 4 bases from J, with 17 bases between. The DNA of the CDR3 is TGTGCCAGCAGTCCAACACCGGGGGGTGGCACTGAAGCTTTCTTT. Its protein is CASSPTPGGGTEAFF.

This clonotype was picked up one time. The chain employs TRBV6-1 and TRBJ2-5; 10 bases agree with TRBD1. The CDR3 contains 14 residues. V gave up 4 bases and J gave up 6 bases; unmatched junction bases: 5. CDR1 and CDR2 (germline): MNHNS, SASEGT. The CDR3 is CASSGDRGLKTQYF. CDR3 nucleotides: TGTGCCAGCAGTGGAGACAGGGGGCTGAAGACCCAGTACTTC.

This clonotype was recorded a few times. The rearrangement links TRBV29-1 to TRBJ1-3; tentatively, D is TRBD1 (5 bases). Germline loops: CDR1 SQVTM, CDR2 ANQGSEA. This CDR3 is built from 14 residues. V dropped 1 base and J dropped 3 bases, with 10 bases sitting between them. The CDR3 protein is CSVEGGDFGNTIYF. As DNA, the CDR3 is TGCAGCGTTGAAGGAGGGGACTTTGGAAACACCATATATTTT. The complete variable domain, with remaining parts taken from reference TRBV29-1 and TRBJ1-3, reads SAVISQKPSRDICQRGTSLTIQCQVDSQVTMMFWYRQQPGQSLTLIATANQGSEATYESGFVIDKFPISRPNLTFSTLTVSNMSPEDSSIYLCSVEGGDFGNTIYFGEGSWLTVV.

V gene TRBV7-8 combines with J gene TRBJ1-1, with D tentatively TRBD1 (6 bases). CDR3 size: 13 residues. V dropped 0 bases and J dropped 10 bases, with 12 bases sitting between them. The germline V gene has CDR1 SGHVS and CDR2 FQNEAQ. CDR3 loop: CASSLAAGEGAFF. CDR3 nucleotides: TGTGCCAGCAGCTTAGCTGCAGGGGAGGGAGCTTTCTTT. The entire variable domain, with the rest obtained from reference TRBV7-8 and TRBJ1-1, is as follows: GAGVSQSPRYKVAKRGQDVALRCDPISGHVSLFWYQQALGQGPEFLTYFQNEAQLDKSGLPSDRFFAERPEGSVSTLKIQRTQQEDSAVYLCASSLAAGEGAFFGQGTRLTVV.

This clonotype was counted only a few times. The chain recombines TRBV6-1 with TRBJ2-7, with 10 positions matching TRBD2. V was pared by 5 bases and J by 7 bases, with 8 bases of the junction left unmatched. This CDR3 region has 14 residues. From germline, CDR1 is MNHNS and CDR2 SASEGT. The CDR3 sequence: CASSPSGGALEQYF. The CDR3 DNA reads TGTGCCAGCAGTCCCAGCGGGGGGGCGTTGGAGCAGTACTTC.

At least ten counts were recorded for this clonotype. The chain employs TRBV7-9 and TRBJ2-7; tentatively, D is TRBD1 or TRBD2 (5 bases each). The V end lost 5 bases, the J end lost 3 bases, and 17 bases lay between the germline ends. Germline V lookup: CDR1 SEHNR, CDR2 FQNEAQ (reference sequence). The CDR3 is 15 residues long. The CDR3 loop is CASSPPGWGDYEQYF. The CDR3 DNA reads as TGTGCCAGCAGCCCTCCGGGATGGGGCGACTACGAGCAGTACTTC.

This clonotype was observed many times. V is TRBV11-2 and J is TRBJ2-3; perhaps TRBD1 as D (7 bases). Trimming stripped 5 bases from V and 4 bases from J, with 16 bases between. CDR3 length: 15 amino acids. Germline V gene data show CDR1 as SGHAT and CDR2 as FQNNGV. The CDR3 protein is CASSPITGEADTQYF. CDR3 sequence (DNA): TGTGCCAGCAGCCCGATCACAGGGGAGGCAGATACGCAGTATTTT.

This clonotype showed up just once. The chain carries TRBV7-6 and TRBJ2-2; 7 nucleotides line up with TRBD1. The ends lost 8 bases at V and 7 bases at J; junction bases unmatched: 7. Per germline, CDR1 SGHVS and CDR2 FNYEAQ. This CDR3 is built from 13 residues. CDR3 protein: CASQRGLVGELFF. The CDR3 DNA is TGTGCCAGCCAGAGGGGGCTGGTCGGGGAGCTGTTTTTT.

The J gene is TRBJ1-3, the V gene TRBV3-1, with unresolved D. The germline CDR1 and CDR2 sequences are LGHDT and YNNKEL (reference sequence). Trimming pared 1 base from V and 3 bases from J, leaving 4 bases between. The CDR3 is 13 residues long. The DNA of the CDR3 is TGTGCCAGCAGCCAAGGACATGGAAACACCATATATTTT. Its translation is CASSQGHGNTIYF.